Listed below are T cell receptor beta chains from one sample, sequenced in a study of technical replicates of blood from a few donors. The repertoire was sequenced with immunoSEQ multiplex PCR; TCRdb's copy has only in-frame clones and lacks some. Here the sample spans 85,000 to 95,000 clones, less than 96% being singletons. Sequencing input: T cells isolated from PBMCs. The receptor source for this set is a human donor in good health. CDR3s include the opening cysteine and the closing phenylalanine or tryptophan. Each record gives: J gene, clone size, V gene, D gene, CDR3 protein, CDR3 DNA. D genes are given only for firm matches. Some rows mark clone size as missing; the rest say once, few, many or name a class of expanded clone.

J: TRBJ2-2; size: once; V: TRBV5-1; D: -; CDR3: CASSLDGGTGELFF; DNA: TGCGCCAGCAGCTTGGACGGGGGCACCGGGGAGCTGTTTTTT
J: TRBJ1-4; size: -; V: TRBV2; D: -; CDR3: CASKSPTNEKLFF; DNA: TGTGCCAGCAAAAGCCCTACTAATGAAAAACTGTTTTTT
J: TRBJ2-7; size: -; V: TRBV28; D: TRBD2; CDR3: CASSQTSGSFEQYF; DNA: TGTGCCAGCAGTCAAACTAGCGGGAGTTTCGAGCAGTACTTC
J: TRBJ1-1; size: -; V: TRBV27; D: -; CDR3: CASSLTGLAEAFF; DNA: TGTGCCAGCAGCCTAACGGGATTGGCTGAAGCTTTCTTT
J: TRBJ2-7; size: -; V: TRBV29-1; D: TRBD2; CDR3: CSVEDGREISEQYF; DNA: TGCAGCGTTGAAGATGGGCGGGAGATTAGCGAGCAGTACTTC
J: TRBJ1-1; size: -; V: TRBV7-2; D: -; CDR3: CASSLGESTEAFF; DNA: TGTGCCAGCAGCTTGGGCGAGTCCACTGAAGCTTTCTTT
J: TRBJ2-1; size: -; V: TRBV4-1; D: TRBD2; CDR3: CASGGRLYNEQFF; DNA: TGCGCCAGCGGCGGGAGACTTTACAATGAGCAGTTCTTC
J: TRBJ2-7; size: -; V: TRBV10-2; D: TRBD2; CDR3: CASKAGESVEQYF; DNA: TGCGCCAGCAAGGCGGGAGAATCGGTCGAGCAGTACTTC
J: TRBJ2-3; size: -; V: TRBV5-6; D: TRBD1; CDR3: CASRPGQGYYTQYF; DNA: TGTGCCAGCAGACCGGGACAGGGGTACTATACGCAGTATTTT
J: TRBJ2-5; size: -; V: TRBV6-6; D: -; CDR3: CASSYRQGQETQYF; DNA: TGTGCCAGCAGTTACCGCCAGGGCCAAGAGACCCAGTACTTC
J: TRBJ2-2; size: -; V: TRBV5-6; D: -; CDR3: CASSLPVTLTGELFF; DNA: TGTGCCAGCAGCCTCCCGGTCACCCTCACCGGGGAGCTGTTTTTT
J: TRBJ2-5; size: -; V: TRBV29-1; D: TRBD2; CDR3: CSVSSGGNQETQYF; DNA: TGCAGCGTGAGTAGCGGGGGGAATCAAGAGACCCAGTACTTC
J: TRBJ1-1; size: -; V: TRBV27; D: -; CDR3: CASSFLTPNTEAFF; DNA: TGTGCCAGCAGTTTCCTGACACCGAACACTGAAGCTTTCTTT
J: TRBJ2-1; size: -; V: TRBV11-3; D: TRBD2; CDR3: CASTSPNIAGGKQFF; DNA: TGTGCCAGCACCTCTCCCAATATAGCGGGAGGGAAGCAGTTCTTC
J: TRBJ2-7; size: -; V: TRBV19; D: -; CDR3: CASSYQGHYEQYF; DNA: TGTGCCAGTAGTTATCAGGGTCACTACGAGCAGTACTTC
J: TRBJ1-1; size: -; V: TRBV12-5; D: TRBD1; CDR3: CASGLGTGTNTEAFF; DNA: TGTGCTAGTGGTTTGGGGACAGGAACCAACACTGAAGCTTTCTTT
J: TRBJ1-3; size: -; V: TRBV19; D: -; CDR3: CASTGDFPGAGNTIYF; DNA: TGTGCCAGTACCGGGGACTTTCCGGGGGCTGGAAACACCATATATTTT
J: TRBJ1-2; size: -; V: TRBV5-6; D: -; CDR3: CASSRGGFFGYTF; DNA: TGTGCCAGCAGCCGGGGGGGGTTTTTTGGCTACACCTTC
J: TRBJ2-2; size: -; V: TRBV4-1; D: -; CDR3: CASSQVRELNTGELFF; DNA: TGCGCCAGCAGCCAAGTACGGGAGCTGAACACCGGGGAGCTGTTTTTT
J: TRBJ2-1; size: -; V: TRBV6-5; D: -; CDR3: CASIPSVYSYNEQFF; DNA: TGTGCCAGCATTCCCAGCGTTTACTCCTACAATGAGCAGTTCTTC
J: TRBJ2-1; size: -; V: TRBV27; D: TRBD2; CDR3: CASSLEAGEYNEQFF; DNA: TGTGCCAGCAGTTTAGAAGCGGGAGAATACAATGAGCAGTTCTTC
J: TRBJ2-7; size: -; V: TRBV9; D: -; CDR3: CASSHGPGGPYEQYF; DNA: TGTGCCAGCAGCCACGGACCCGGCGGGCCCTACGAGCAGTACTTC
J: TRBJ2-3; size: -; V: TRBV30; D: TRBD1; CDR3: CACWPGQGSTDTQYF; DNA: TGTGCCTGTTGGCCGGGACAGGGTAGCACAGATACGCAGTATTTT
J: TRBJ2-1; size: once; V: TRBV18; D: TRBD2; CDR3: CASSPSRLADYNEQFF; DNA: TGTGCCAGCTCACCATCACGACTAGCGGACTACAATGAGCAGTTCTTC
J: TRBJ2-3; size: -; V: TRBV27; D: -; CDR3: CASSFRDSDTQYF; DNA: TGTGCCAGCAGTTTCCGGGACTCTGATACGCAGTATTTT
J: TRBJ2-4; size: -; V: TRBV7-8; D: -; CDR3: CASSEGRGSVKNIQYF; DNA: TGTGCCAGCAGTGAAGGGCGGGGCTCGGTGAAAAACATTCAGTACTTC
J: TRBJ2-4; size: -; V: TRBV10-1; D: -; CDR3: CASSDSAGHENIQYF; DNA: TGCGCCAGCAGTGACTCGGCAGGCCATGAAAACATTCAGTACTTC
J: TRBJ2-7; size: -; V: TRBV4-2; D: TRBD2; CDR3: CASSQLLAEANEQYF; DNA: TGTGCCAGCAGCCAGCTACTAGCGGAAGCCAACGAGCAGTACTTC
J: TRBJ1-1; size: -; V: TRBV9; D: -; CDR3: CASSVGPDMNTEAFF; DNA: TGTGCCAGCAGCGTAGGGCCAGATATGAACACTGAAGCTTTCTTT
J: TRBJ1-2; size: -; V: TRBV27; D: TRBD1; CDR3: CASSFGTGGINGYTF; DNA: TGTGCCAGCAGTTTTGGGACAGGGGGCATCAATGGCTACACCTTC
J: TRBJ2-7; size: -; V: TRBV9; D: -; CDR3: CASSGPTLFHEQYF; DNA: TGTGCCAGCAGCGGACCGACTCTTTTCCACGAGCAGTACTTC
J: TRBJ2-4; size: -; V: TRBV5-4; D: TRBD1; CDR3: CASSLAGTAQGQYF; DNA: TGTGCCAGCAGCTTGGCCGGGACAGCCCAGGGGCAGTACTTC
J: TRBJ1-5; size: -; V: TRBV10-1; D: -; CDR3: CASSDLRPEGYQPQHF; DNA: TGCGCCAGCAGTGACCTCAGGCCCGAGGGCTATCAGCCCCAGCATTTT
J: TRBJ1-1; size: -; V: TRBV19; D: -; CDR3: CASSILDSEAFF; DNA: TGTGCCAGTAGTATTCTAGATTCTGAAGCTTTCTTT
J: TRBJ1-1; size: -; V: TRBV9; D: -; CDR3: CASSAQRGGDTEAFF; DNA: TGTGCCAGCAGCGCCCAGAGGGGAGGGGACACTGAAGCTTTCTTT
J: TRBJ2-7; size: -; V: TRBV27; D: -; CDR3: CASSPKGVRDYEQYF; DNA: TGTGCCAGCAGTCCCAAAGGTGTCAGGGACTACGAGCAGTACTTC
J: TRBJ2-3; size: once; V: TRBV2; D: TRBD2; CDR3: CASTLRTSGSRASDTQYF; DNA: TGTGCCAGCACCCTACGGACTAGCGGGAGTAGGGCTTCAGATACGCAGTATTTT
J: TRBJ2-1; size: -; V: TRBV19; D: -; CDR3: CASSPSGQVEFF; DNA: TGTGCCAGTAGTCCCTCTGGCCAGGTGGAGTTCTTC
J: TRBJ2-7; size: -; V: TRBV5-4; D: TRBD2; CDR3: CASSSKGGPGEQYF; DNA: TGTGCCAGCAGCTCCAAGGGAGGGCCGGGCGAGCAGTACTTC
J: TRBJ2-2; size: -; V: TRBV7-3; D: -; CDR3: CASSLRSPGELFF; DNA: TGTGCCAGCAGCCTTCGGTCCCCCGGGGAGCTGTTTTTT
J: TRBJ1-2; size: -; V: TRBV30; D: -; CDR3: CAYMRAYAYTF; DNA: TGTGCTTATATGAGGGCCTATGCCTACACCTTC
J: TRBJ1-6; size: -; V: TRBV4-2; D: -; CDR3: CASSQQGNSPLHF; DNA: TGTGCCAGCAGCCAACAGGGAAATTCACCCCTCCACTTT
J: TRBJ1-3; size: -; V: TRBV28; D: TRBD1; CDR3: CASRDPGQSSGNTIYF; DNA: TGTGCCAGCAGGGATCCGGGACAGAGCTCTGGAAACACCATATATTTT
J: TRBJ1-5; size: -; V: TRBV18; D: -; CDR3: CASSPSQGSNQPQHF; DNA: TGTGCCAGCTCACCAAGCCAGGGTAGCAATCAGCCCCAGCATTTT
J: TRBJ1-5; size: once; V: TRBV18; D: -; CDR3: CASSPERGVNQPQHF; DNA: TGTGCCAGCTCACCGGAACGGGGGGTAAATCAGCCCCAGCATTTT
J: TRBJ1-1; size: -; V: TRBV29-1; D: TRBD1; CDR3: CSVVTGGLNTEAFF; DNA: TGCAGCGTTGTGACAGGGGGCCTGAACACTGAAGCTTTCTTT
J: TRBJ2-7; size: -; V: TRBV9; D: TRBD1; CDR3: CASSETGSSYEQYF; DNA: TGTGCCAGCAGCGAGACAGGGAGCTCCTACGAGCAGTACTTC
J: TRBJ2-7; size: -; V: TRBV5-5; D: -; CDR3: CASSWTGTQTYEQYF; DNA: TGTGCCAGCAGCTGGACCGGGACACAAACCTACGAGCAGTACTTC
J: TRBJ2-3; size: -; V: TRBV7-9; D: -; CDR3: CASSLIIGRTDTQYF; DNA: TGTGCCAGCAGCTTAATAATCGGGAGAACAGATACGCAGTATTTT